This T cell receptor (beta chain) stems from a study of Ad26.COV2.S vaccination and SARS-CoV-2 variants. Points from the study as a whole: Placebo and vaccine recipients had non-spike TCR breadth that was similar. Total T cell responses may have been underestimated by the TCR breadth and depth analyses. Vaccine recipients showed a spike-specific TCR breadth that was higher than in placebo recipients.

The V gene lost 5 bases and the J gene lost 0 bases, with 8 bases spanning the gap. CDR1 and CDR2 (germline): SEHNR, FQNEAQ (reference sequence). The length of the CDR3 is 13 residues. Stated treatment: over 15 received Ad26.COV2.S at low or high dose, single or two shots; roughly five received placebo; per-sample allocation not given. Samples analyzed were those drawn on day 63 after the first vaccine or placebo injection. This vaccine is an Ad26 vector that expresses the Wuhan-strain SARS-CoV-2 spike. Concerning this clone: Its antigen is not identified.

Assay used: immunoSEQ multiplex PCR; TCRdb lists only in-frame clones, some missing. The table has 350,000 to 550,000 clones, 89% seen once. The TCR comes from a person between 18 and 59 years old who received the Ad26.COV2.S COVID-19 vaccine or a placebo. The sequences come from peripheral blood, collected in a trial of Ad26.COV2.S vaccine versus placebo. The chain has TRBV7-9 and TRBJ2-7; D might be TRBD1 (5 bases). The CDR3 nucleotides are TGTGCCAGCAGCCCAGGGAACTCCTACGAGCAGTACTTC. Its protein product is CASSPGNSYEQYF.